This TCR beta chain was retrieved from a study of molecular identifiers for immune sequencing clone quantification. CD8+CD4-CCR7+CD45RA+ sorting gave the naive CD8 T cells. This clonotype was observed at least ten times. Its cognate antigen is unknown. With 4 bases clipped from V and 3 bases from J, the junction kept 6 bases outside the gene matches. The CDR3 contains 14 residues. Per the germline V gene, CDR1 is LGHNA and CDR2 is YNFKEQ. Previously described methods with listed TCR primers produced the bulk TCR libraries. MiXCR was run by TCRdb on the PCR reads, yielding one entry per CDR3 protein. Of about 640,000 distinct CDR3 sequences listed, about 20% are singletons. Study outcomes and limitations: Highly expanded clones may be undercounted when identical TCR molecules share barcodes. Clones exceeding 20 RNA copies carried over 97% of effector molecules but under 1% of naive-cell molecules.

Specimen: naive CD8+ T cells from blood, with Jurkat cell RNA spiked in. Noted subset: FACS-sorted CD8+CD4-CCR7+CD45RA+ naive T cells. V gene TRBV4-2 combines with J gene TRBJ2-7; 7 bases are shared with TRBD1. The clonotype originates from a human donor in good health. Some libraries in this study had Jurkat cell RNA spiked in. In DNA form, the CDR3 reads TGTGCCAGCAGCCCGGACAGGTCTAACTACGAGCAGTACTTC. It specifies CASSPDRSNYEQYF.